The entry below gives a single T cell receptor beta chain sequence along with its context. Its antigen remains unidentified. These data belong to a study of post-analysis software for immune sequencing data. Study results and limitations: Controls showed lower frequencies than patients for roughly five TRBV segments, and TRBV5-6, TRBV5-1 and TRBV20-1 were among these.

TCR beta cDNA libraries had unique molecular identifiers. Researchers reported approximately 480,000 cDNA molecules coming from around 1 to 10 million T cells. Using its own MiXCR run on the PCR reads, TCRdb lists one record per CDR3 protein. The data contain hundreds of thousands of distinct CDR3 sequences, 25% to 30% of them seen just once; the ten biggest clones take up approximately 0.55%. Germline CDR1 DFQATT, CDR2 SNEGSKA (reference sequence). The CDR3 covers 15 residues. Losses at the gene ends were 4 bases for V and 1 base for J; bases not matched to a gene: 9. Input material: blood. The sequence derives from a girl aged 5 to 17 with multiple sclerosis. The J gene is TRBJ2-7, the V gene TRBV20-1; 8 nucleotides line up with TRBD1. CDR3 in DNA: TGCAGTGCTACTCCAAGGACAGGGCGGTCCTACGAGCAGTACTTC. Protein sequence: CSATPRTGRSYEQYF.